Below, 5 T cell receptor beta chains from the same sample are listed, as sequenced in a study of blood T cell repertoires in COVID-19. Measured with immunoSEQ multiplex PCR; TCRdb has only the in-frame clones, and not every one. The sample yields a few hundred thousand clones, 85% seen once. The specimen sequenced was PBMCs or T cells enriched from blood (not recorded which). These receptor sequences come from a middle-aged man who had recovered from COVID-19.

This clone was counted many times. The chain has TRBV20-1 and TRBJ2-7; D possibly corresponds to TRBD1 (5 bases). Between the trimmed V and J ends, which lost 6 bases and 6 bases, there was a span of 12 bases. The germline gives CDR1 DFQATT, CDR2 SNEGSKA (reference sequence). The CDR3 sequence is 11 residues long. The CDR3 reads CSAARGAEQYF. Here the CDR3 DNA reads TGCAGTGCCGCTCGTGGGGCCGAGCAGTACTTC.

This clone was observed a handful of times. The CDR3, as DNA: TGTGCCAGCAGTGAAGGGCGGGCCTTCGCCCCCTATCAGCCCCAGCATTTT. Protein sequence: CASSEGRAFAPYQPQHF. The chain combines TRBV6-1 with TRBJ1-5, with no clear D. V lost 1 base and J lost 5, with 18 bases in between. The CDR3 covers 17 residues. Germline CDR1 MNHNS, CDR2 SASEGT.

The chain joins TRBV5-1 to TRBJ1-4; maybe TRBD1 (5 bases). The V and J ends lost 1 base and 8 bases respectively, with 12 bases between them. This CDR3 comprises 14 residues. Germline-derived CDR1 and CDR2 are SGHRS and YFSETQ. The CDR3 sequence: CASSLKQAGEKLFF. The CDR3 coding sequence is TGCGCCAGCAGCTTGAAACAGGCAGGGGAAAAACTGTTTTTT.

This clone appeared a few times. The chain recombines TRBV6-5 with TRBJ2-2; TRBD1 is a possible D gene (6 bases). This CDR3 is built from 15 residues. CDR1 and CDR2 (germline): MNHEY, SVGAGI. V gave up 6 bases and J gave up 0 bases, with 11 bases separating them. The CDR3 nucleotides read TGTGCCAGCAGATCGGACAGCCCGAACACCGGGGAGCTGTTTTTT. Protein: CASRSDSPNTGELFF.

The CDR3 here is CAAPEGSRDRRTDTQYF. Written as DNA, the CDR3 is TGTGCCGCCCCTGAGGGGAGCCGGGACAGAAGAACAGATACGCAGTATTTT. J is TRBJ2-3 and V is TRBV10-3; 7 bases fit TRBD1. CDR1 and CDR2 from the germline V gene are ENHRY and SYGVKD. Germline trimming cut 11 bases from V and 3 bases from J; bases unmatched to any gene: 20. This CDR3 has 17 amino acids.